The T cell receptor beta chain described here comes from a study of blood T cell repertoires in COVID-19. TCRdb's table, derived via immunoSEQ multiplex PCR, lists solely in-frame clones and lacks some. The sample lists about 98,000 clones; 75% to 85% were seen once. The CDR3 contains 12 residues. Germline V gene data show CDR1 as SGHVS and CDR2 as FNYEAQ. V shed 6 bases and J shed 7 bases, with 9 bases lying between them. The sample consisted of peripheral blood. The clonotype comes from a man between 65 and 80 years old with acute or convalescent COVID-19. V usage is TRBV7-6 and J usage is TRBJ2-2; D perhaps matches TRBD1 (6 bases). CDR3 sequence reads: CASRLQGGELFF. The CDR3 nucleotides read TGTGCCAGCAGACTACAGGGCGGGGAGCTGTTTTTT. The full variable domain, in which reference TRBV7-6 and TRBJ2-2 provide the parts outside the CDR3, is GAGVSQSPRYKVTKRGQDVALRCDPISGHVSLYWYRQALGQGPEFLTYFNYEAQQDKSGLPNDRFSAERPEGSISTLTIQRTEQRDSAMYRCASRLQGGELFFGEGSRLTVL.